The T cell receptor (beta chain) described here comes from a study of T cells in localized non-small cell lung cancer. As for this clone: Its specificity is unknown.

TCRdb's table, derived via immunoSEQ multiplex PCR, lists solely in-frame clones and lacks some. The data hold roughly 48,000 clones, with approximately 77% observed a single time. Study results and caveats: Uninvolved adjacent lung had the highest recorded T cell clonality, with tumor below it.

CDR1 and CDR2 (germline): MNHNS, SASEGT. V was trimmed by 5 bases and J by 5 bases, leaving 15 bases between them. This CDR3 spans 15 amino acids. The sample in question was peripheral blood, obtained before any cancer treatment. The V gene is TRBV6-1, the J gene TRBJ1-4, with D possibly matching TRBD1 (6 bases). The receptor was derived from a man between 40 and 75 years old with stage I squamous cell lung carcinoma. CDR3 DNA: TGTGCCAGCAGTAACGACAGGCCCCTCAATGAAAAACTGTTTTTT. Its translation is CASSNDRPLNEKLFF.